The present TCR beta chain was sequenced within a study of blood T cell repertoires in COVID-19. Across the whole study: Sites in the United States, Italy and Spain provided acute and convalescent COVID-19 samples.

Assay: immunoSEQ multiplex PCR; the TCRdb copy retains only in-frame clones and omits some. The data show about 74,000 clones, around nine tenths seen once. Germline lookup yields CDR1 LNHDA and CDR2 SQIVND (reference sequence). The CDR3 is made up of 16 amino acids. J was trimmed by 4 bases and V by 5 bases; bases with no gene match: 10. Sequenced: peripheral blood. The chain recombines TRBV19 with TRBJ1-5; TRBD1 matches at 8 bases. The receptor was derived from a man aged 70 or older with active or convalescent COVID-19. The CDR3 spells CASSVGFDRGNQPQHF. CDR3 coding DNA: TGTGCCAGTAGTGTGGGGTTCGACAGGGGTAATCAGCCCCAGCATTTT.